Listed below are T cell receptor beta chains from one sample, sequenced in a study of T cell changes during pregnancy in multiple sclerosis. The method was immunoSEQ multiplex PCR; TCRdb's version includes in-frame clones alone and lacks a portion of them. The repertoire holds approximately 52,000 clones, over 75% seen once, with less than 1.5% in the top ten. Source: CD4+ T cells from peripheral blood mononuclear cells, taken in the second trimester of pregnancy. The receptors were sampled from a female donor with multiple sclerosis, enrolled in a pregnancy study. Each CDR3 is given with its conserved first and last residue. The D gene is left open where the match is weak. Clone size appears in some rows only: once, few, many, or a class for an expanded clone.

j_gene: TRBJ1-3; d_gene: NA; abundance: NA; v_gene: TRBV19; CDR3aa: CASSPDRISGNTIYF; CDR3nt: TGTGCCAGTAGTCCCGACAGGATCTCTGGAAACACCATATATTTT
j_gene: TRBJ1-3; d_gene: NA; abundance: NA; v_gene: TRBV6-6; CDR3aa: CASSYLSGSGNTIYF; CDR3nt: TGTGCCAGCAGTTATCTATCGGGCTCTGGAAACACCATATATTTT
j_gene: TRBJ1-2; d_gene: TRBD1; abundance: NA; v_gene: TRBV5-1; CDR3aa: CASSLAPDRFGDYGYTF; CDR3nt: TGCGCCAGCAGCTTGGCCCCGGACAGGTTTGGGGACTATGGCTACACCTTC
j_gene: TRBJ1-5; d_gene: NA; abundance: NA; v_gene: TRBV6-5; CDR3aa: CASSYSVRGNQPQHF; CDR3nt: TGTGCCAGCAGTTACTCGGTCAGGGGAAATCAGCCCCAGCATTTT
j_gene: TRBJ2-5; d_gene: TRBD2; abundance: once; v_gene: TRBV7-3; CDR3aa: CASSRTSGSEGSEETQYF; CDR3nt: TGTGCCAGCAGCCGGACTAGCGGGAGTGAGGGGTCGGAAGAGACCCAGTACTTC
j_gene: TRBJ2-4; d_gene: NA; abundance: NA; v_gene: TRBV21-1; CDR3aa: CASTRASGRAGDIQYF; CDR3nt: TGTGCCAGCACCCGCGCTAGCGGGAGGGCCGGGGACATTCAGTACTTC
j_gene: TRBJ2-2; d_gene: TRBD2; abundance: NA; v_gene: TRBV7-9; CDR3aa: CASTLYSGRWTTGELFF; CDR3nt: TGTGCCAGCACCCTTTATAGCGGGAGATGGACCACCGGGGAGCTGTTTTTT
j_gene: TRBJ2-3; d_gene: NA; abundance: once; v_gene: TRBV28; CDR3aa: CASSLIQGSRDTQYF; CDR3nt: TGTGCCAGCAGCTTAATACAGGGAAGTCGTGATACGCAGTATTTT
j_gene: TRBJ1-1; d_gene: NA; abundance: NA; v_gene: TRBV5-6; CDR3aa: CASSWRKRMNTEAFF; CDR3nt: TGTGCCAGCAGCTGGAGGAAGAGAATGAACACTGAAGCTTTCTTT
j_gene: TRBJ2-6; d_gene: NA; abundance: NA; v_gene: TRBV5-4; CDR3aa: CASSGTGHSGANVLTF; CDR3nt: TGTGCCAGCAGCGGAACAGGGCACTCTGGGGCCAACGTCCTGACTTTC
j_gene: TRBJ2-3; d_gene: NA; abundance: NA; v_gene: TRBV30; CDR3aa: CAWSGIRPSDTQYF; CDR3nt: TGTGCCTGGAGCGGGATTAGGCCATCAGATACGCAGTATTTT
j_gene: TRBJ1-1; d_gene: NA; abundance: NA; v_gene: TRBV5-4; CDR3aa: CASSWHGVWAENTEAFF; CDR3nt: TGTGCCAGCAGCTGGCACGGGGTTTGGGCGGAGAACACTGAAGCTTTCTTT
j_gene: TRBJ2-5; d_gene: TRBD1; abundance: NA; v_gene: TRBV7-3; CDR3aa: CASSRDRGRLETQYF; CDR3nt: TGTGCCAGCAGCCGGGACAGGGGGCGCTTGGAGACCCAGTACTTC
j_gene: TRBJ1-5; d_gene: NA; abundance: NA; v_gene: TRBV18; CDR3aa: CASSPQGPQDGNQPQHF; CDR3nt: TGTGCCAGCTCACCACAGGGGCCTCAAGACGGCAATCAGCCCCAGCATTTT
j_gene: TRBJ1-4; d_gene: NA; abundance: NA; v_gene: TRBV4-1; CDR3aa: CASSQDRRNEKLFF; CDR3nt: TGCGCCAGCAGCCAAGATCGGAGAAATGAAAAACTGTTTTTT
j_gene: TRBJ1-1; d_gene: NA; abundance: NA; v_gene: TRBV28; CDR3aa: CASRMGGNTEAFF; CDR3nt: TGTGCCAGCAGGATGGGAGGAAACACTGAAGCTTTCTTT
j_gene: TRBJ2-3; d_gene: TRBD2; abundance: NA; v_gene: TRBV19; CDR3aa: CASSIDGGRAVDTQYF; CDR3nt: TGTGCCAGTAGTATAGATGGCGGGAGGGCCGTGGATACGCAGTATTTT
j_gene: TRBJ2-7; d_gene: TRBD1; abundance: NA; v_gene: TRBV7-2; CDR3aa: CASSLARGTGAYEQYF; CDR3nt: TGTGCCAGCAGCTTAGCTCGAGGGACAGGAGCCTACGAGCAGTACTTC
j_gene: TRBJ2-6; d_gene: NA; abundance: NA; v_gene: TRBV2; CDR3aa: CASEKGGSGANVLTF; CDR3nt: TGTGCCAGCGAAAAGGGAGGCTCTGGGGCCAACGTCCTGACTTTC
j_gene: TRBJ2-3; d_gene: TRBD2; abundance: NA; v_gene: TRBV4-2; CDR3aa: CASSQVGTSGDYTDTQYF; CDR3nt: TGTGCCAGCAGCCAAGTTGGGACTAGCGGAGATTACACAGATACGCAGTATTTT
j_gene: TRBJ2-2; d_gene: NA; abundance: NA; v_gene: TRBV19; CDR3aa: CVVEGAPNTGELFF; CDR3nt: TGTGTGGTGGAGGGGGCACCTAACACCGGGGAGCTGTTTTTT
j_gene: TRBJ2-2; d_gene: NA; abundance: NA; v_gene: TRBV10-3; CDR3aa: CAISGNRDTGELFF; CDR3nt: TGTGCCATCAGTGGAAACAGGGACACCGGGGAGCTGTTTTTT
j_gene: TRBJ1-2; d_gene: TRBD1; abundance: NA; v_gene: TRBV2; CDR3aa: CASTEDRGGGYTF; CDR3nt: TGTGCCAGCACCGAAGACAGGGGAGGTGGCTACACCTTC
j_gene: TRBJ2-7; d_gene: NA; abundance: NA; v_gene: TRBV18; CDR3aa: CASSPTEGRYSEQYF; CDR3nt: TGTGCCAGCTCCCCTACGGAGGGCAGGTATTCCGAGCAGTACTTC
j_gene: TRBJ2-1; d_gene: TRBD2; abundance: NA; v_gene: TRBV7-9; CDR3aa: CASRLAGGPYNEQFF; CDR3nt: TGTGCCAGCCGCCTGGCGGGAGGGCCTTACAATGAGCAGTTCTTC
j_gene: TRBJ2-1; d_gene: NA; abundance: NA; v_gene: TRBV7-6; CDR3aa: CASSLAEGAHNEQFF; CDR3nt: TGTGCCAGCAGCTTAGCGGAGGGAGCACACAATGAGCAGTTCTTC
j_gene: TRBJ2-7; d_gene: NA; abundance: few; v_gene: TRBV6-1; CDR3aa: CASSVTGSDSYEQYF; CDR3nt: TGTGCCAGCAGTGTCACAGGGAGTGACTCCTACGAGCAGTACTTC
j_gene: TRBJ2-5; d_gene: TRBD2; abundance: few; v_gene: TRBV4-1; CDR3aa: CASSPQLAGGGGAETQYF; CDR3nt: TGCGCCAGCAGCCCACAACTAGCGGGAGGGGGAGGCGCTGAGACCCAGTACTTC
j_gene: TRBJ1-1; d_gene: TRBD1; abundance: NA; v_gene: TRBV5-1; CDR3aa: CASSLGTGNTEAFF; CDR3nt: TGCGCCAGCAGTCTGGGGACAGGGAACACTGAAGCTTTCTTT
j_gene: TRBJ2-5; d_gene: TRBD1; abundance: NA; v_gene: TRBV7-9; CDR3aa: CASSRQGAGSETQYF; CDR3nt: TGTGCCAGCAGCCGACAGGGGGCTGGATCGGAGACCCAGTACTTC
j_gene: TRBJ2-7; d_gene: NA; abundance: NA; v_gene: TRBV5-1; CDR3aa: CASSRQESSYEQYF; CDR3nt: TGCGCCAGCAGTAGACAGGAGAGCTCCTACGAGCAGTACTTC
j_gene: TRBJ2-3; d_gene: TRBD2; abundance: NA; v_gene: TRBV30; CDR3aa: CAWSRGSGSADTQYF; CDR3nt: TGTGCCTGGTCCCGGGGTAGCGGGAGCGCAGATACGCAGTATTTT
j_gene: TRBJ2-7; d_gene: TRBD1; abundance: NA; v_gene: TRBV7-9; CDR3aa: CASSSTGGSYEQYF; CDR3nt: TGTGCCAGCAGCTCGACAGGGGGGTCCTACGAGCAGTACTTC
j_gene: TRBJ1-2; d_gene: TRBD1; abundance: NA; v_gene: TRBV7-9; CDR3aa: CASSLSTGVSYGYTF; CDR3nt: TGTGCCAGCAGCTTAAGTACAGGGGTGAGCTATGGCTACACCTTC
j_gene: TRBJ2-1; d_gene: TRBD2; abundance: NA; v_gene: TRBV27; CDR3aa: CASSRRSGSHDYNEQFF; CDR3nt: TGTGCCAGCAGTAGAAGAAGCGGGAGTCATGACTACAATGAGCAGTTCTTC
j_gene: TRBJ2-5; d_gene: TRBD2; abundance: NA; v_gene: TRBV27; CDR3aa: CASSELLAGEETQYF; CDR3nt: TGTGCCAGCAGTGAATTACTAGCGGGAGAAGAGACCCAGTACTTC
j_gene: TRBJ1-1; d_gene: NA; abundance: NA; v_gene: TRBV2; CDR3aa: CASSVNTEAFF; CDR3nt: TGTGCCAGCAGCGTGAACACTGAAGCTTTCTTT
j_gene: TRBJ1-3; d_gene: NA; abundance: once; v_gene: TRBV2; CDR3aa: CASSDQGNTIYF; CDR3nt: TGTGCCAGCAGTGATCAGGGAAACACCATATATTTT
j_gene: TRBJ2-4; d_gene: NA; abundance: NA; v_gene: TRBV21-1; CDR3aa: CASSKETGLVHDLAKNIQYF; CDR3nt: TGTGCCAGCAGCAAAGAAACAGGGCTTGTTCATGACCTAGCCAAAAACATTCAGTACTTC
j_gene: TRBJ2-1; d_gene: NA; abundance: NA; v_gene: TRBV6-4; CDR3aa: CASSAREGSNEQFF; CDR3nt: TGTGCCAGCAGTGCCCGGGAAGGGTCGAATGAGCAGTTCTTC
j_gene: TRBJ2-5; d_gene: NA; abundance: few; v_gene: TRBV5-6; CDR3aa: CASSYRDQETQYF; CDR3nt: TGTGCCAGCAGCTATAGAGACCAAGAGACCCAGTACTTC
j_gene: TRBJ1-5; d_gene: TRBD1; abundance: NA; v_gene: TRBV30; CDR3aa: CAWSVQGAHQPQHF; CDR3nt: TGTGCCTGGAGTGTCCAGGGGGCCCATCAGCCCCAGCATTTT
j_gene: TRBJ2-5; d_gene: TRBD2; abundance: NA; v_gene: TRBV14; CDR3aa: CASRAGENPQSQETQYF; CDR3nt: TGTGCCAGCCGAGCGGGAGAGAACCCACAAAGCCAAGAGACCCAGTACTTC
j_gene: TRBJ2-3; d_gene: TRBD2; abundance: NA; v_gene: TRBV11-2; CDR3aa: CASSPGTSGATQYF; CDR3nt: TGTGCCAGCAGCCCCGGGACTAGCGGGGCCACGCAGTATTTT
j_gene: TRBJ2-3; d_gene: NA; abundance: NA; v_gene: TRBV28; CDR3aa: CASSFELGLTSRTSSTDTQYF; CDR3nt: TGTGCCAGCAGTTTTGAACTTGGACTTACCAGCCGAACTTCTAGCACAGATACGCAGTATTTT
j_gene: TRBJ1-1; d_gene: NA; abundance: NA; v_gene: TRBV5-1; CDR3aa: CASSTEQGGGNTEAFF; CDR3nt: TGCGCCAGCAGCACGGAACAGGGAGGGGGGAACACTGAAGCTTTCTTT